The 23 T cell receptor beta chains given below trace back to one sample, sequenced in a study of blood T cell repertoires in COVID-19. Libraries were prepared by immunoSEQ multiplex PCR; TCRdb keeps only in-frame clonotypes and omits some of them. The sample contains 95,000 to 100,000 clones, around 87% of which appear only once. The sample consisted of peripheral blood. Receptor source: a woman aged 30 to 39 with acute or convalescent COVID-19.

The chain is built from TRBV28 and TRBJ2-2; tentatively, D is TRBD1 (5 bases). Germline-derived CDR1 and CDR2 are MDHEN and SYDVKM. Deletions cut 1 base from V and 4 bases from J, with 7 bases between. The CDR3 length is 14 residues. CDR3 in amino acids: CASSLLGATGELFF. CDR3 DNA sequence: TGTGCCAGCAGTTTATTAGGGGCCACCGGGGAGCTGTTTTTT.

The chain links TRBV6-1 to TRBJ1-6; 9 bases line up with TRBD1. Germline V gives CDR1 MNHNS, CDR2 SASEGT. The CDR3 covers 17 residues. V lost 2 bases to trimming and J lost 9 bases; unmatched junction nucleotides: 11. CDR3 DNA: TGTGCCAGCAGTGAATCGAGTTTTGGGACAGGGACTTCACCCCTCCACTTT. Protein: CASSESSFGTGTSPLHF.

This chain links TRBV5-1 with TRBJ1-2; D is perhaps TRBD1 (6 bases). Per the germline V gene, CDR1 is SGHRS and CDR2 is YFSETQ. The CDR3 spans 13 residues. The ends were cut back, 4 bases at V and 4 bases at J, with 11 bases in the middle. CDR3 sequence reads: CASSPDSLYGYTF. The CDR3 DNA sequence: TGCGCCAGCAGCCCGGACAGTCTCTATGGCTACACCTTC.

The chain recombines TRBV27 with TRBJ2-7; D is ambiguous. The V gene lost 2 bases and the J gene lost 0 bases, with 11 bases spanning the gap. The CDR3 runs to 15 residues. CDR1 is MNHEY, CDR2 SMNVEV, per germline (reference sequence). The CDR3, as DNA: TGTGCCAGCAGTTTAATAGCATCCCCCTCCTACGAGCAGTACTTC. This gives the protein CASSLIASPSYEQYF.

This chain uses TRBV3-1 (or the pseudogene TRBV3-2) with TRBJ2-4, with 16 bases that match TRBD2. This CDR3 region has 16 residues. J was trimmed by 8 bases and V by 4 bases; bases with no gene match: 5. The germline CDR1 and CDR2 sequences are LGHDT and YNNKEL (reference sequence). The CDR3 sequence: CASSPGLAGGRDIQYF. The CDR3 region has the DNA TGTGCCAGCAGCCCGGGACTAGCGGGGGGGCGGGACATTCAGTACTTC.

V usage is TRBV19 and J usage is TRBJ2-7; TRBD1 agrees at 7 bases. Trimming took 2 bases from V and 2 from J; bases not matched to a gene: 3. The CDR3 loop spans 14 amino acids. Per the germline V gene, CDR1 is LNHDA and CDR2 is SQIVND (reference sequence). The CDR3 bases are TGTGCCAGTAGTATACGGACAGGCCCCTACGAGCAGTACTTC. It translates to CASSIRTGPYEQYF.

This chain links TRBV28 with TRBJ2-5; a weak D match, TRBD1 (5 bases). This CDR3 is built from 13 residues. The germline V gene has CDR1 MDHEN and CDR2 SYDVKM. Trimming stripped 8 bases from V and 5 bases from J, with 15 bases between. CDR3 loop: CASSSYRSETQYF. In nucleotides, the CDR3 is TGTGCCAGCTCGTCGTACAGGTCCGAGACCCAGTACTTC.

This clone was seen only a few times. This rearrangement joins TRBV6-5 to TRBJ1-2; D is uncertain. Germline CDR1 is MNHEY and CDR2 is SVGAGI. V shed 8 bases and J shed 3 bases, with 10 bases lying between them. The CDR3 has 12 residues. CDR3 in DNA: TGTGCCAGCGGAACAGTATACTATGGCTACACCTTC. Its translation: CASGTVYYGYTF.

The rearrangement links TRBV3-1 (or the pseudogene TRBV3-2) to TRBJ1-1, with 10 bases fitting TRBD1. The CDR3 spans 16 residues. Germline V lookup: CDR1 LGHDT, CDR2 YNNKEL (reference sequence). V dropped 1 base and J dropped 10; count of bases not matched to a gene: 12. CDR3 DNA: TGTGCCAGCAGCCAAGTTATCGGGACAGGGGAGTCGAGAGCTTTCTTT. It yields the protein CASSQVIGTGESRAFF.

The rearrangement links TRBV5-1 to TRBJ1-2, with TRBD1 matching 7 bases. This CDR3 has 14 amino acids. V lost 2 bases to trimming and J lost 6 bases; unmatched junction nucleotides: 7. The V gene's germline CDR1 is SGHRS and CDR2 YFSETQ. CDR3 sequence: CASSFTGEPDGYTF. CDR3 coding DNA: TGCGCCAGCAGCTTTACAGGGGAGCCGGATGGCTACACCTTC.

CDR3 bases: TGTGCCAGTACTGCGCGGATCTACTATGGCTACACCTTC. It is translated as CASTARIYYGYTF. The chain has TRBV28 and TRBJ1-2, with unresolved D. Per germline, CDR1 MDHEN and CDR2 SYDVKM. The length of the CDR3 is 13 residues. V shed 9 bases and J shed 3 bases, with 14 bases lying between them.

This clone was picked up one time. The V gene is TRBV27, the J gene TRBJ2-2; 11 nucleotides line up with TRBD1. Germline CDR1 and CDR2: MNHEY and SMNVEV (reference sequence). The CDR3 loop spans 16 amino acids. The junction had 9 bases not matched to a gene; V was cut back by 8 bases and J by 4 bases. The CDR3 DNA follows: TGTGCCAGCTGTAGGCCGGGACAGGGGGGCACCGGGGAGCTGTTTTTT. Translation gives CASCRPGQGGTGELFF.

The gene calls are TRBV7-9 and TRBJ2-2; 15 positions agree with TRBD2. CDR1 is SEHNR and CDR2 is FQNEAQ in the germline V gene (reference sequence). The CDR3 totals 17 residues. With 5 bases clipped from V and 4 bases from J, the junction kept 5 bases outside the gene matches. CDR3 residues: CASSPGLAGGRTGELFF. The DNA for the CDR3 is TGTGCCAGCAGCCCGGGACTAGCGGGGGGTCGCACCGGGGAGCTGTTTTTT.

V usage is TRBV9 and J usage is TRBJ2-3; D possibly corresponds to TRBD1 (6 bases). Germline lookup yields CDR1 SGDLS and CDR2 YYNGEE. Trimming removed 4 bases at V and 2 bases at J, with 14 bases between. CDR3 length: 15 residues. The CDR3: CASSFVGGTTDTQYF. CDR3 nucleotides: TGTGCCAGCAGCTTTGTAGGGGGAACCACAGATACGCAGTATTTT.

J is TRBJ2-2 and V is TRBV3-1 (or the pseudogene TRBV3-2); the D gene is possibly TRBD2 (5 bases). The length of the CDR3 is 17 residues. Germline V gene sequence: CDR1 LGHDT, CDR2 YNNKEL (reference sequence). V was trimmed by 0 bases and J by 6 bases, leaving 17 bases between them. The CDR3 is CASSQETGVYSAGELFF. DNA of the CDR3: TGTGCCAGCAGCCAAGAGACCGGGGTTTATTCAGCCGGGGAGCTGTTTTTT.

The chain uses TRBV5-6 and TRBJ1-2; possibly TRBD1 for D (5 bases). CDR3 length: 15 residues. The V end was cut by 0 bases, the J end by 5 bases, with 14 bases between. Germline CDR1 SGHDT, CDR2 YYEEEE. CDR3 nucleotide sequence: TGTGCCAGCAGCTTGGAGGGAGGGGATTATTATGGCTACACCTTC. As protein: CASSLEGGDYYGYTF.

The V call is TRBV2, the J call TRBJ1-3; D perhaps matches TRBD1 (6 bases). Germline lookup yields CDR1 SNHLY and CDR2 FYNNEI. The V end lost 0 bases, the J end lost 5 bases, and 11 bases lay between the germline ends. The CDR3 consists of 15 residues. CDR3 sequence: CASSEAQGRRNTIYF. CDR3 in DNA: TGTGCCAGCAGTGAAGCGCAGGGGAGAAGAAACACCATATATTTT.

The chain employs TRBV3-1 (or the pseudogene TRBV3-2) and TRBJ2-2; D might be TRBD1 (5 bases). This CDR3 region has 14 residues. Per germline, CDR1 LGHDT and CDR2 YNNKEL (reference sequence). Trimming stripped 6 bases from V and 1 base from J, with 9 bases between. The CDR3 region is CASRRQGNTGELFF. The CDR3 DNA follows: TGTGCCAGCAGGAGGCAGGGGAACACCGGGGAGCTGTTTTTT.

This clone occurred once. The chain joins TRBV9 to TRBJ1-2, with D possibly being TRBD1 (6 bases). V lost 5 bases, J lost 5 bases, and 16 bases lay in between. CDR3 length: 14 residues. The germline CDR1 and CDR2 sequences are SGDLS and YYNGEE. CDR3 sequence reads: CASSGGGGAYGYTF. CDR3 nucleotide sequence: TGTGCCAGCAGTGGCGGAGGGGGGGCGTATGGCTACACCTTC.

CDR3 in DNA: TGTGCTAGTGCTAACCCTCCTCACCAAGAGACCCAGTACTTC. Residues: CASANPPHQETQYF. The chain recombines TRBV12-5 with TRBJ2-5, with unresolved D. Per germline, CDR1 LGHNT and CDR2 FRNRAP. This CDR3 spans 14 amino acids. Trimming removed 7 bases at V and 0 bases at J, with 12 bases between. The full variable domain, with the rest looked up from reference TRBV12-5 and TRBJ2-5, is DARVTQTPRHKVTEMGQEVTMRCQPILGHNTVFWYRQTMMQGLELLAYFRNRAPLDDSGMPKDRFSAEMPDATLATLKIQPSEPRDSAVYFCASANPPHQETQYFGPGTRLLVL.

This rearrangement joins TRBV6-5 to TRBJ1-6, with 8 bases matching TRBD1. V was clipped by 6 bases and J by 7 bases; unmatched bases: 8. This CDR3 contains 15 residues. Per the germline V gene, CDR1 is MNHEY and CDR2 is SVGAGI. CDR3 sequence (DNA): TGTGCCAGCAGAACCTTCAGACAGGGGAATTCACCCCTCCACTTT. Its protein product is CASRTFRQGNSPLHF.

The chain combines TRBV7-9 with TRBJ2-2, with 9 nucleotides matching TRBD1. CDR1 is SEHNR and CDR2 is FQNEAQ in the germline V gene (reference sequence). J gave up 5 bases and V 5 bases, and 18 bases lay outside the gene matches. The CDR3 sequence is 19 residues long. CDR3 protein: CASSLDRGFGITRTGELFF. In nucleotides, the CDR3 is TGTGCCAGCAGCCTCGACAGGGGGTTTGGGATTACGAGGACCGGGGAGCTGTTTTTT.

The chain links TRBV30 to TRBJ2-1; D possibly corresponds to TRBD1 (5 bases). V shed 3 bases and J shed 12 bases, with 15 bases lying between them. CDR1 is GTSNPN, CDR2 SVGIG, per germline (reference sequence). CDR3 size: 12 residues. The CDR3 loop is CAWRGSGYRQFF. The DNA for the CDR3 is TGTGCCTGGAGAGGATCAGGGTATAGGCAGTTCTTC.